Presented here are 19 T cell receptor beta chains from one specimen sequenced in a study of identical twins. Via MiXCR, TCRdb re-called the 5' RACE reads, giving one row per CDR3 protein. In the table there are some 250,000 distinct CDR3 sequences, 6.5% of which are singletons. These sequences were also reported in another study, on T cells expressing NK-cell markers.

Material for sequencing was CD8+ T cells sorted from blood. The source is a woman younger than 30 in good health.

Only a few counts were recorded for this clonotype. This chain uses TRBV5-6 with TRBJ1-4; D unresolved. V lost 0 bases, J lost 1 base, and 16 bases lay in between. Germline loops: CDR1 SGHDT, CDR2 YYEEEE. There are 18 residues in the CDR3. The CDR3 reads CASSLDGLGLKTNEKLFF. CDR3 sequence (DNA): TGTGCCAGCAGCTTGGACGGCCTCGGGCTAAAAACTAATGAAAAACTGTTTTTT.

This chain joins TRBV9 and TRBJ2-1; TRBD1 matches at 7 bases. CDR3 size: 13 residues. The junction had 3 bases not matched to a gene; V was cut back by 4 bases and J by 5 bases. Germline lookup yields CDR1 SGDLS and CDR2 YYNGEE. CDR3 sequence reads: CASSPDRDNEQFF. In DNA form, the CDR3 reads TGTGCCAGCAGCCCAGACAGGGACAATGAGCAGTTCTTC.

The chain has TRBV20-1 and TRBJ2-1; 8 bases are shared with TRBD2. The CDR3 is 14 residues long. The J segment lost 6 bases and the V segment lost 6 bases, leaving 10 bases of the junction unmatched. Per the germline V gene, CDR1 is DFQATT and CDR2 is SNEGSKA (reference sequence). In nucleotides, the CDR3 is TGCAGTGCCCAGAGGACTAGCTTCGGCAATGAGCAGTTCTTC. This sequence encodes CSAQRTSFGNEQFF.

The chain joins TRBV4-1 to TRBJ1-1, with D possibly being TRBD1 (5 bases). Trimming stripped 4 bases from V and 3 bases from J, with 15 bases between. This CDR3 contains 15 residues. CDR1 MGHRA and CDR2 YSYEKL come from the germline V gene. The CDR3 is CASSPRGRGYTEAFF. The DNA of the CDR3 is TGCGCCAGCAGCCCACGGGGACGGGGGTACACTGAAGCTTTCTTT.

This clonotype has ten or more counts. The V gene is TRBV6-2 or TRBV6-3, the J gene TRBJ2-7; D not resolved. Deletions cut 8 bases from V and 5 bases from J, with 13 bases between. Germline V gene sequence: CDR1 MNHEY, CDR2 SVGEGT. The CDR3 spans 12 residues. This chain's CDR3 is CASGHIRDEQYF. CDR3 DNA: TGTGCCAGCGGTCATATCCGGGACGAGCAGTACTTC.

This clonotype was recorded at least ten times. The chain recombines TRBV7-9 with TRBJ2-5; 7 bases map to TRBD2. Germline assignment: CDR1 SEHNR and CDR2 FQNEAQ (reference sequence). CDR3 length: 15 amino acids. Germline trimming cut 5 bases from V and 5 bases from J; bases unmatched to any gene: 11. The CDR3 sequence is CASSHPGLPGETQYF. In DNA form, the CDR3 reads TGTGCCAGCAGCCATCCGGGACTACCGGGGGAGACCCAGTACTTC.

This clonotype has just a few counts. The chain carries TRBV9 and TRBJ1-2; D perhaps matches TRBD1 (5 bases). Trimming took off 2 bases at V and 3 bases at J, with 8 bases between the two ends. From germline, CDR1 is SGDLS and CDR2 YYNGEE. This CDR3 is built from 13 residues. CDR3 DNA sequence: TGTGCCAGCAGCGTGGGGGAAGACTATGGCTACACCTTC. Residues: CASSVGEDYGYTF.

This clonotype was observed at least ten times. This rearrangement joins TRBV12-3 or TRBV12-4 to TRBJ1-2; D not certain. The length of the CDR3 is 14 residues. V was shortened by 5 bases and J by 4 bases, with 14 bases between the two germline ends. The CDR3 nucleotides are TGTGCCAGCAGTCCGGGCCCGGGCCCCTATGGCTACACCTTC. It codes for CASSPGPGPYGYTF.

CDR3 DNA sequence: TGTGCCAGCAGGGGACTAGCGGCCTACAATGAGCAGTTCTTC. Translating it yields CASRGLAAYNEQFF. This sequence joins TRBV27 and TRBJ2-1; 11 bases map to TRBD2. Germline CDR1 and CDR2: MNHEY and SMNVEV (reference sequence). V was pared by 6 bases and J by 2 bases, with 0 bases of the junction left unmatched. This CDR3 has 14 residues.

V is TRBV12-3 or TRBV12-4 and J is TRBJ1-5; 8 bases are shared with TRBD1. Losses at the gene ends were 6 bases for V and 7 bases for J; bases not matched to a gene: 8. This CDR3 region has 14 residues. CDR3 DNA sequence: TGTGCCAGCAGCCCGACAGGGGTATGGCAGCCCCAGCATTTT. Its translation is CASSPTGVWQPQHF.

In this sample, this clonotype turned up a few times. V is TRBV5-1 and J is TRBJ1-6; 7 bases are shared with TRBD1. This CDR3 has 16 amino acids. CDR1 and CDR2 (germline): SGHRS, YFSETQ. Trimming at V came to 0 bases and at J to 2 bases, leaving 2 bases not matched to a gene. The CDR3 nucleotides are TGCGCCAGCAGCTTGGGACAGGGAACCTATAATTCACCCCTCCACTTT. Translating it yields CASSLGQGTYNSPLHF.

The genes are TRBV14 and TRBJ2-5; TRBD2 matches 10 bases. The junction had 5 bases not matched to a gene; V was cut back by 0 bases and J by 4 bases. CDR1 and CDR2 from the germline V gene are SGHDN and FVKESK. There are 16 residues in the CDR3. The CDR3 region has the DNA TGTGCCAGCAGCCAAGAAGAGGTAGCGGGAGGAGAGACCCAGTACTTC. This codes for CASSQEEVAGGETQYF. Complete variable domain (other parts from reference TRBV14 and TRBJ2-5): EAGVTQFPSHSVIEKGQTVTLRCDPISGHDNLYWYRRVMGKEIKFLLHFVKESKQDESGMPNNRFLAERTGGTYSTLKVQPAELEDSGVYFCASSQEEVAGGETQYFGPGTRLLVL.

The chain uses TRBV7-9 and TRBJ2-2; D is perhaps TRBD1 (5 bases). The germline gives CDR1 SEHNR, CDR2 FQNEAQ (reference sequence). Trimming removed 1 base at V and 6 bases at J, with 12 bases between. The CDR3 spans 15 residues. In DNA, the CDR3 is TGTGCCAGCAGCTTAGAGGGGCGATGGGCCGGGGAGCTGTTTTTT. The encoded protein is CASSLEGRWAGELFF.

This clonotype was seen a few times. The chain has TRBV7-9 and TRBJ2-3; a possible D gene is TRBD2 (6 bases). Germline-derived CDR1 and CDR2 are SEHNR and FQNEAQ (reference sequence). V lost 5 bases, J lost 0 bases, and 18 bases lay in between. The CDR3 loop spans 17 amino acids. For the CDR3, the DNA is TGTGCCAGCAGCCCAAAAGAGGCGGGGCCTAGCACAGATACGCAGTATTTT. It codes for CASSPKEAGPSTDTQYF.

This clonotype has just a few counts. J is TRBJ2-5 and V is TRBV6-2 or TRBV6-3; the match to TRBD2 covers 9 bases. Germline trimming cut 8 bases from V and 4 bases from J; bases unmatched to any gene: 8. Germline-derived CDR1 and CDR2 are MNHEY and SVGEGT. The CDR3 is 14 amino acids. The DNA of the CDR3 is TGTGCCAGCGAGGGACTAGCCGCCCCAGAGACCCAGTACTTC. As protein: CASEGLAAPETQYF.

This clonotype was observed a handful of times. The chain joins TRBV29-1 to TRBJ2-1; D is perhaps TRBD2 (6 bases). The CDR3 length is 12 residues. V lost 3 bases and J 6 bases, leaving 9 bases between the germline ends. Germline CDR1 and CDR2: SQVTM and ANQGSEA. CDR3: CSVDAGFNEQFF. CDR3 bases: TGCAGCGTTGATGCGGGGTTCAATGAGCAGTTCTTC.

CDR3 residues: CASSLVVQAGSADTQYF. The CDR3 DNA reads as TGTGCCAGCAGCTTGGTAGTACAAGCGGGATCCGCAGATACGCAGTATTTT. The chain joins TRBV5-6 to TRBJ2-3; the match to TRBD2 covers 7 bases. V lost 0 bases, J lost 4 bases, and 11 bases stayed unmatched. CDR1 SGHDT and CDR2 YYEEEE come from the germline V gene. This CDR3 region has 17 residues.

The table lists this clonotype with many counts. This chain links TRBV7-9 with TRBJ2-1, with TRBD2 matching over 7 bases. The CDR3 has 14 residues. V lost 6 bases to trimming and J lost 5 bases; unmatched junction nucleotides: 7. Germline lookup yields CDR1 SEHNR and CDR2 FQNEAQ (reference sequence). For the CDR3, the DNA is TGTGCCAGCAGTTCGGGAGGCCCCCACAATGAGCAGTTCTTC. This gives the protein CASSSGGPHNEQFF.

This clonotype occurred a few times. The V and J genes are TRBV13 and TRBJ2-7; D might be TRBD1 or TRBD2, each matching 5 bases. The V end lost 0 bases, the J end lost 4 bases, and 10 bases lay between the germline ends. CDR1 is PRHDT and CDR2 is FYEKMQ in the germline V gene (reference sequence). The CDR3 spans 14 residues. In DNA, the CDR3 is TGTGCCAGCAGCTTAGGGATGGGGGAATACGAGCAGTACTTC. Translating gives CASSLGMGEYEQYF. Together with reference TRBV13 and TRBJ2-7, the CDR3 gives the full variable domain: AAGVIQSPRHLIKEKRETATLKCYPIPRHDTVYWYQQGPGQDPQFLISFYEKMQSDKGSIPDRFSAQQFSDYHSELNMSSLELGDSALYFCASSLGMGEYEQYFGPGTRLTVT.